This T cell receptor beta chain came from a study of T cell repertoires in cytomegalovirus infection. Whole-study context: Public TCR beta signatures were indicative of both CMV infection and a matching HLA type. Study findings and constraints: HLA-C-restricted CMV clonotypes gave the most frequent clonotype in two of eight donors.

This clonotype was counted only a few times. As yet, its antigen is unknown. TCRdb ran MiXCR on the reads and lists one entry per CDR3 protein. The sample yields hundreds of thousands of distinct CDR3 sequences, 30% to 40% seen once. The sequence came from a human donor in good health (CMV status not recorded). Some clones in this sample may be carry-over from other donors' samples. This specimen was cultured PBMCs, taken from culture after CMV antigen stimulation.

CDR3 nucleotide sequence: TGTGCCAGCAGCCCAAGAGGGGACCCTTACAATGAGCAGTTCTTC. Its translation is CASSPRGDPYNEQFF. The chain joins TRBV7-2 to TRBJ2-1; the D call may be TRBD1 or TRBD2 (5 bases each). The CDR3 covers 15 residues. CDR1 is SGHTA and CDR2 is FQGNSA in the germline V gene. The V and J ends lost 5 bases and 4 bases respectively, with 15 bases between them.